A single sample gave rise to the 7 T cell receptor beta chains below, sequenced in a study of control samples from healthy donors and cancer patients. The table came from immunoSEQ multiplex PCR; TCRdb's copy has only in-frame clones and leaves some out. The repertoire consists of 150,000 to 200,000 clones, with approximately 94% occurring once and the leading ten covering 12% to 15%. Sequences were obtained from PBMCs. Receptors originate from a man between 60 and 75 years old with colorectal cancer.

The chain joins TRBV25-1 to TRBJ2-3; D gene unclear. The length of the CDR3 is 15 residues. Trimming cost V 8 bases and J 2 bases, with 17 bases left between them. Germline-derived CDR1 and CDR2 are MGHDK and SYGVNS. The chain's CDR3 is CASRGTAPATDTQYF. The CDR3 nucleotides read TGTGCCAGCCGCGGAACAGCTCCAGCCACAGATACGCAGTATTTT.

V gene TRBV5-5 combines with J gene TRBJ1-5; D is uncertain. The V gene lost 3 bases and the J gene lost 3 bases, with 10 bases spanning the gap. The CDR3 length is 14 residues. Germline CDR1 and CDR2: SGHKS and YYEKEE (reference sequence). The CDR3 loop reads CASSYEALNQPQHF. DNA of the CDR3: TGTGCCAGCAGCTACGAGGCGCTCAATCAGCCCCAGCATTTT.

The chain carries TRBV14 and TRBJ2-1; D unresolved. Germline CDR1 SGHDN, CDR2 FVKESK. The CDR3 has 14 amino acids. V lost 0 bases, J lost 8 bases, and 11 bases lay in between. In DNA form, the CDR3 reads TGTGCCAGCAGCCAAGATCTAGTTACCCATGAGCAGTTCTTC. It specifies CASSQDLVTHEQFF.

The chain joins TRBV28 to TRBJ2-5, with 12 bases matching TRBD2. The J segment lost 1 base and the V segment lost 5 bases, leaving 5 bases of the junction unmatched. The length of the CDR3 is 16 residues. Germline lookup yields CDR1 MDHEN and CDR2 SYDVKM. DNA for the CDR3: TGTGCCAGCAGTGTCTCGACTAGCGGGGGCCAAGAGACCCAGTACTTC. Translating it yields CASSVSTSGGQETQYF. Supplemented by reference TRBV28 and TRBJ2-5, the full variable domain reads DVKVTQSSRYLVKRTGEKVFLECVQDMDHENMFWYRQDPGLGLRLIYFSYDVKMKEKGDIPEGYSVSREKKERFSLILESASTNQTSMYLCASSVSTSGGQETQYFGPGTRLLVL.

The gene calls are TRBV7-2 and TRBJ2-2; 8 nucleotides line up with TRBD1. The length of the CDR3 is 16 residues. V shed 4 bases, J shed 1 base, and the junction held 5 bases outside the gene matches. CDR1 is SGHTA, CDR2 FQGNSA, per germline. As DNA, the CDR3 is TGTGCCAGCAGCTCCCAGGGGACAGGGAACACCGGGGAGCTGTTTTTT. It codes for CASSSQGTGNTGELFF.

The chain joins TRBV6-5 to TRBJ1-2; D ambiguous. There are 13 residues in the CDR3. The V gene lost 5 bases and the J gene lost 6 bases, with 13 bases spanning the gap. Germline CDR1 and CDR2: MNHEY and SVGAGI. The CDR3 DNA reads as TGTGCCAGCAGTCCCCTTAGGGTAGATGGCTACACCTTC. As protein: CASSPLRVDGYTF.

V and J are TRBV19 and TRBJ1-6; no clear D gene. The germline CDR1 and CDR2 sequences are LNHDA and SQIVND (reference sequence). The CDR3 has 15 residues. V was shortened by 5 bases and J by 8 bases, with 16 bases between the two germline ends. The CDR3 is CASSARISWDSPLHF. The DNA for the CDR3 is TGTGCCAGTAGTGCACGGATAAGCTGGGATTCACCCCTCCACTTT.